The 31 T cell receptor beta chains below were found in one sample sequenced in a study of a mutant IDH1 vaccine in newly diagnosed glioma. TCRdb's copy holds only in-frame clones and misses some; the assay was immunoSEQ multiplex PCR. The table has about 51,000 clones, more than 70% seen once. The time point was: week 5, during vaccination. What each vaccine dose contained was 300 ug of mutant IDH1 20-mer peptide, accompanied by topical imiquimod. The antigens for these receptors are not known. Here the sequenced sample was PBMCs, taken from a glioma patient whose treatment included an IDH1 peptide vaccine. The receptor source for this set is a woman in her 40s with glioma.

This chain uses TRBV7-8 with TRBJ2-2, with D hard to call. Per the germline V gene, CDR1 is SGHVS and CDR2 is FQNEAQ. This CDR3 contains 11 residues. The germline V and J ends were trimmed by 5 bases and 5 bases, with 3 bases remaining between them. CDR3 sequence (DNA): TGTGCCAGCAGCCCAACCGGGGAGCTGTTTTTT. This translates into CASSPTGELFF.

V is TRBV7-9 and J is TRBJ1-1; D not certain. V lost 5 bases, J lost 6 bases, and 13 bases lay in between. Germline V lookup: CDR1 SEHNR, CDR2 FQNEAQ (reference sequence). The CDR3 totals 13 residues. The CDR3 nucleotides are TGTGCCAGCAGCCTCCGACGGCCCCCTGAAGCTTTCTTT. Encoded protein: CASSLRRPPEAFF.

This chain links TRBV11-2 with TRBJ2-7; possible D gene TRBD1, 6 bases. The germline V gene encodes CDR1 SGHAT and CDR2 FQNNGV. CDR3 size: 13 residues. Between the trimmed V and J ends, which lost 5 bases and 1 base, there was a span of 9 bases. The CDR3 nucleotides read TGTGCCAGCAGCCCGGACAGTTCCTACGAGCAGTACTTC. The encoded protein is CASSPDSSYEQYF.

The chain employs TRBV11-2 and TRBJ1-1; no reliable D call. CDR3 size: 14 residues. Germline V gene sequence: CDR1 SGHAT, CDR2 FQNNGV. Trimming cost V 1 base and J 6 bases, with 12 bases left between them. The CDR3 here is CASSLGTSGAEAFF. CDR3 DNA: TGTGCCAGCAGCTTAGGAACATCAGGCGCTGAAGCTTTCTTT. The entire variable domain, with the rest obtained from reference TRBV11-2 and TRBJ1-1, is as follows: EAGVAQSPRYKIIEKRQSVAFWCNPISGHATLYWYQQILGQGPKLLIQFQNNGVVDDSQLPKDRFSAERLKGVDSTLKIQPAKLEDSAVYLCASSLGTSGAEAFFGQGTRLTVV.

This CDR3 is CASSLTGWSEAFF. The DNA of the CDR3 is TGTGCCAGCAGCTTAACGGGGTGGTCTGAAGCTTTCTTT. V gene TRBV11-2 combines with J gene TRBJ1-1; D is unresolved. The germline V gene encodes CDR1 SGHAT and CDR2 FQNNGV. The CDR3 sequence is 13 residues long. V was shortened by 2 bases and J by 6 bases, with 10 bases between the two germline ends.

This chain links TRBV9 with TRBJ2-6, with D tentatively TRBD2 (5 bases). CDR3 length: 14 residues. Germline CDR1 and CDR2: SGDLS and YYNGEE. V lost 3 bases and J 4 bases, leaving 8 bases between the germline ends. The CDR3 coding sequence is TGTGCCAGCAGCGACCTAGCCGGGGCCAACGTCCTGACTTTC. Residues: CASSDLAGANVLTF.

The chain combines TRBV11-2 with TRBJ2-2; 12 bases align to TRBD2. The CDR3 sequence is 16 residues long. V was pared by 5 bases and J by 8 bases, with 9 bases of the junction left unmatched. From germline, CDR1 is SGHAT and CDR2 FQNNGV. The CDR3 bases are TGTGCCAGCAGCAAGGTCCTAGCGGGGGGGCTAGGGGAGCTGTTTTTT. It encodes CASSKVLAGGLGELFF.

The CDR3 region is CASSSTGRETQYF. The CDR3 DNA reads as TGTGCCAGCTCATCGACAGGCCGGGAGACCCAGTACTTC. The chain recombines TRBV18 with TRBJ2-5; the D gene is possibly TRBD1 (6 bases). Germline values: CDR1 KGHSH, CDR2 LQKENI. Deletions cut 5 bases from V and 5 bases from J, with 12 bases between. This CDR3 has 13 amino acids.

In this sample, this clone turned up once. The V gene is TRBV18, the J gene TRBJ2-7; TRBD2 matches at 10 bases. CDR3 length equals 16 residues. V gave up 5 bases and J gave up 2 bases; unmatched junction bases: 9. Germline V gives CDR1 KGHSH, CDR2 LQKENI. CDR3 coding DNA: TGTGCCAGCTCAAGATTTACTAGCGGGGTCACCTACGAGCAGTACTTC. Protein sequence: CASSRFTSGVTYEQYF.

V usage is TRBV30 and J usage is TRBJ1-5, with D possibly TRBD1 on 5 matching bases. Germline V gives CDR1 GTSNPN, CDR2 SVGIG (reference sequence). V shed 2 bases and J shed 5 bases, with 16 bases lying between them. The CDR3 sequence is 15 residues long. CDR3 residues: CAWSPGWPSDQPQHF. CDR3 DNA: TGTGCCTGGAGTCCAGGGTGGCCTTCGGATCAGCCCCAGCATTTT.

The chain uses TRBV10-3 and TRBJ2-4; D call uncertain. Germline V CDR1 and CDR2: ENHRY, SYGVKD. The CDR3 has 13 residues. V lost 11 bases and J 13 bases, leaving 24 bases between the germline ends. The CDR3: CASQPGPTSGQYF. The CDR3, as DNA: TGTGCCTCTCAACCCGGGCCAACCTCTGGGCAGTACTTC.

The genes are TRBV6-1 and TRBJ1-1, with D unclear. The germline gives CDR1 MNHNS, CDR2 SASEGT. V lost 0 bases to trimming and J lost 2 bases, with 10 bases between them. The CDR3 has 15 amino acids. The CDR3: CASSEAITANTEAFF. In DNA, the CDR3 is TGTGCCAGCAGTGAAGCTATTACAGCCAACACTGAAGCTTTCTTT.

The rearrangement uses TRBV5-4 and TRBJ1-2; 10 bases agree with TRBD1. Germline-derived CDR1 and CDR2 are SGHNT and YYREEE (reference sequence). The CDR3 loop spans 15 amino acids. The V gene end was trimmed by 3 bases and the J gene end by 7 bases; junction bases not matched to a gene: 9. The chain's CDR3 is CASSSQTGGAPGYTF. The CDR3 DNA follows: TGTGCCAGCAGCTCACAGACAGGGGGCGCCCCTGGCTACACCTTC.

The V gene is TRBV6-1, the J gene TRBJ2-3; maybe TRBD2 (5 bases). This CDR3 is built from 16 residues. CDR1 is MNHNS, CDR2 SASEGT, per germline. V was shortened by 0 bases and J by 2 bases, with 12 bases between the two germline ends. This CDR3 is CASSEAVLGLTDTQYF. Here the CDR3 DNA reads TGTGCCAGCAGTGAAGCCGTACTAGGACTCACAGATACGCAGTATTTT.

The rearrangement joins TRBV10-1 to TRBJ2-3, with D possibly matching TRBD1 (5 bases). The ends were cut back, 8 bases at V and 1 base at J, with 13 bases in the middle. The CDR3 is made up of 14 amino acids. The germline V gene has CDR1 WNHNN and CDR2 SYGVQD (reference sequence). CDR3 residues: CASSQGWGTDTQYF. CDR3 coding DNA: TGCGCCAGCTCGCAGGGTTGGGGCACAGATACGCAGTATTTT.

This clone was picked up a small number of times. CDR3 in DNA: TGCGCCAGCAGAGGGTCCTTGAGGAACACTGAAGCTTTCTTT. It specifies CASRGSLRNTEAFF. The chain recombines TRBV4-1 with TRBJ1-1; D is undetermined. V was clipped by 6 bases and J by 1 base, with 12 bases between them. Germline V gene lookup returns CDR1 MGHRA and CDR2 YSYEKL. The CDR3 is made up of 14 amino acids.

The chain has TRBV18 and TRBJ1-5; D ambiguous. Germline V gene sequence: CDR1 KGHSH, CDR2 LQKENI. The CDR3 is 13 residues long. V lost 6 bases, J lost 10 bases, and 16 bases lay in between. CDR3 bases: TGTGCCAGCTCCCCGGGGAGGTCAGGCCCCCAGCATTTT. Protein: CASSPGRSGPQHF.

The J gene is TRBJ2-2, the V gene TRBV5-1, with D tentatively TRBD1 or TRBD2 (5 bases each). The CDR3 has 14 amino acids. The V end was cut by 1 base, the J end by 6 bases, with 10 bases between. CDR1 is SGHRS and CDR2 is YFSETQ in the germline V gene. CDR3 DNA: TGCGCCAGCAGCTTGAGGCAGGGACCCGGGGAGCTGTTTTTT. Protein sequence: CASSLRQGPGELFF.

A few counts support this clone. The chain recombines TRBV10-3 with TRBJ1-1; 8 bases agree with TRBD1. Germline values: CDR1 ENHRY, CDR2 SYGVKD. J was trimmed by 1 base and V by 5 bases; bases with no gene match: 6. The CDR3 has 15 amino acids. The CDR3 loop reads CAISNSGTGNTEAFF. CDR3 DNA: TGTGCCATCAGTAATTCCGGGACAGGGAACACTGAAGCTTTCTTT.

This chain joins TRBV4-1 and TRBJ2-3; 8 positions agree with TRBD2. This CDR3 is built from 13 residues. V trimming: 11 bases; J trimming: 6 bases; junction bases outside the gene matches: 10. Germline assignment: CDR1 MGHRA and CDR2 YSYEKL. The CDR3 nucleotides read TGCGCCGCTTCCCCGACGGGGGGGGATACGCAGTATTTT. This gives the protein CAASPTGGDTQYF.

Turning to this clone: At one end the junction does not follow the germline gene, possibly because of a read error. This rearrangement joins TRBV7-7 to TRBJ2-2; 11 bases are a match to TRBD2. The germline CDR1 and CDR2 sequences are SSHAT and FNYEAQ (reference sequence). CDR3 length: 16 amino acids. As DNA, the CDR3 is TGTGCTAGCAGCGTGGGGACTAGCGGGAACACCGGGGAGCTGTTTTTT. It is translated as CASSVGTSGNTGELFF.

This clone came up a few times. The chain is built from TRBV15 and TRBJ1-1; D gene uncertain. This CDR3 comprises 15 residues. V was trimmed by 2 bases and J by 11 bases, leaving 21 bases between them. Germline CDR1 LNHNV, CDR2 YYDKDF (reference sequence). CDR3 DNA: TGTGCCACCAGCAGATCCCTACTGGGTACTTTGGCGGCTTTCTTT. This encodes CATSRSLLGTLAAFF. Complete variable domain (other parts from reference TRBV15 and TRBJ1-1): DAMVIQNPRYQVTQFGKPVTLSCSQTLNHNVMYWYQQKSSQAPKLLFHYYDKDFNNEADTPDNFQSRRPNTSFCFLDIRSPGLGDTAMYLCATSRSLLGTLAAFFGQGTRLTVV.

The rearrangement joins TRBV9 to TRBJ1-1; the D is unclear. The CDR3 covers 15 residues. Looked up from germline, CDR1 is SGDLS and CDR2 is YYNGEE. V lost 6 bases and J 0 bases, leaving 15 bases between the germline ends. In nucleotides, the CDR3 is TGTGCCAGCACCCAAGGGTTGGTATTGAACACTGAAGCTTTCTTT. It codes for CASTQGLVLNTEAFF.

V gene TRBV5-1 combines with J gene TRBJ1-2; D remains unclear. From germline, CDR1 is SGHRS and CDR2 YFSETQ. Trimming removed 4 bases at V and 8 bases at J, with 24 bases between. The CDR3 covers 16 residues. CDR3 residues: CASSLDGGYPIFGYTF. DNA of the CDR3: TGCGCCAGCAGCCTGGACGGCGGGTATCCGATCTTCGGCTACACCTTC.

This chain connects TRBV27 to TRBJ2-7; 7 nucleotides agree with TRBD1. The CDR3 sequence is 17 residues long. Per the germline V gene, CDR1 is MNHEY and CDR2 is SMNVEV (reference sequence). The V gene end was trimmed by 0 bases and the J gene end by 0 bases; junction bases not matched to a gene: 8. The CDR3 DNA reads TGTGCCAGCAGTTTATCGTTTCGGACAGGAGCCTCCTACGAGCAGTACTTC. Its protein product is CASSLSFRTGASYEQYF.

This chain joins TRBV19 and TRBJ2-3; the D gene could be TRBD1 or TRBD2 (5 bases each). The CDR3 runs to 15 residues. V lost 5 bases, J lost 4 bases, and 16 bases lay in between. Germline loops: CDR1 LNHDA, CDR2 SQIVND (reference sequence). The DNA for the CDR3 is TGTGCCAGTAGTCTACTCAGGGTGGGGGCAGATACGCAGTATTTT. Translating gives CASSLLRVGADTQYF.

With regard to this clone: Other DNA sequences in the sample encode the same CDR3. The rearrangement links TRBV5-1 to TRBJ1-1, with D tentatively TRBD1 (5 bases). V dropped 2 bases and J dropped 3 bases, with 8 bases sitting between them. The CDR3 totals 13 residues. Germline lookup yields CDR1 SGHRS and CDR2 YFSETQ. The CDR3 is CASSFQGDTEAFF. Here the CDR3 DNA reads TGCGCCAGCAGCTTTCAGGGAGACACTGAAGCTTTCTTT.

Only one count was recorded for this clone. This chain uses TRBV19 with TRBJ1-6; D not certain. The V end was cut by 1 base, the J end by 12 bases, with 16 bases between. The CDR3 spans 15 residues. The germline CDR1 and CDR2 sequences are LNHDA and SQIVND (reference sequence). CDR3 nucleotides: TGTGCCAGTAGTATAGCAGAGGCCCCGACGGGACCCCTCCACTTT. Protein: CASSIAEAPTGPLHF.

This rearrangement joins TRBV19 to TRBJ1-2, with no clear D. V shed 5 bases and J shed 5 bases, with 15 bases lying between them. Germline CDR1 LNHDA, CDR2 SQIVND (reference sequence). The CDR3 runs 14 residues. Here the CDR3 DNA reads TGTGCCAGTAGTCTACGGACGGTTTTTTATGGCTACACCTTC. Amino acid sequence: CASSLRTVFYGYTF. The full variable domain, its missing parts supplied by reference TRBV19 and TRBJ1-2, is DGGITQSPKYLFRKEGQNVTLSCEQNLNHDAMYWYRQDPGQGLRLIYYSQIVNDFQKGDIAEGYSVSREKKESFPLTVTSAQKNPTAFYLCASSLRTVFYGYTFGSGTRLTVV.

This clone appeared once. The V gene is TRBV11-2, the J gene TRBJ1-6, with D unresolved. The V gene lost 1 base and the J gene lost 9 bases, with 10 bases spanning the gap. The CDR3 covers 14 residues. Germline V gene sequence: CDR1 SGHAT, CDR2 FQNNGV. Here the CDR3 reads CASSLGSLGSPLHF. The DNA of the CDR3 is TGTGCCAGCAGCTTAGGGTCTCTGGGTTCACCCCTCCACTTT.

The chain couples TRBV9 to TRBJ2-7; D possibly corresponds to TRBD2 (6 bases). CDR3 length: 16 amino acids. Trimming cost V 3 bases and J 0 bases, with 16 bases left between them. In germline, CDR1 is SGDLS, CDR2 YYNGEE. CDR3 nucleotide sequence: TGTGCCAGCAGCGCTTCAACACAGACTAGCTCCTACGAGCAGTACTTC. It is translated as CASSASTQTSSYEQYF.